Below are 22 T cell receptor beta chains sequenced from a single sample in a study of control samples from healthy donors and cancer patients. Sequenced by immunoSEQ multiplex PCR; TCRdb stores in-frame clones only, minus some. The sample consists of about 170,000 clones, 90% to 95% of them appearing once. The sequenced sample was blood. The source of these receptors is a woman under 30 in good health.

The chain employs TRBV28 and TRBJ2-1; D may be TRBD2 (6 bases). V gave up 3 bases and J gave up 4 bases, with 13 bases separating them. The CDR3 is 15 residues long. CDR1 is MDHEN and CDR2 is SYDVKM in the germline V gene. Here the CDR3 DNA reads TGTGCCAGCAGTTTTGTTAGCGGCATTTACAATGAGCAGTTCTTC. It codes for CASSFVSGIYNEQFF.

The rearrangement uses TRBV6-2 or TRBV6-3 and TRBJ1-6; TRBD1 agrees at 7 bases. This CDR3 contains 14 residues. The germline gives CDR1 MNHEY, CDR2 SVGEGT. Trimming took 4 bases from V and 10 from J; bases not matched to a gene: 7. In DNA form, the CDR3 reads TGTGCCAGCAGTTCACAGGGGTTTGGCTCACCCCTCCACTTT. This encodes CASSSQGFGSPLHF.

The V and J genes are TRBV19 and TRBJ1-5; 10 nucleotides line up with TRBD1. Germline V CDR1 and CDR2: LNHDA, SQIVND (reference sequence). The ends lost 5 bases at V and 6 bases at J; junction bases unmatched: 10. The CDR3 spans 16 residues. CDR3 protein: CASSSRDRGYSQPQHF. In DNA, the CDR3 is TGTGCCAGTAGTTCGAGGGACAGGGGTTACAGTCAGCCCCAGCATTTT.

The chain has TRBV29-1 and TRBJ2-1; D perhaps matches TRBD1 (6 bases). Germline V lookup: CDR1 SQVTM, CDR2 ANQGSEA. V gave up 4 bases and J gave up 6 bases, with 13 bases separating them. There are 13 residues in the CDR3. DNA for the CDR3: TGCAGCGTTGTAAGGTCCAGGGGCAATGAGCAGTTCTTC. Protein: CSVVRSRGNEQFF.

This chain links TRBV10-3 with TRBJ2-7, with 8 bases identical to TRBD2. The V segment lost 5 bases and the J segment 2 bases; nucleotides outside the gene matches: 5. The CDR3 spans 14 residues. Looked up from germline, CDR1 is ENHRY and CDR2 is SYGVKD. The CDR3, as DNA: TGTGCCATCAGTACAGCGGGACTAGCCTACGAGCAGTACTTC. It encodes CAISTAGLAYEQYF.

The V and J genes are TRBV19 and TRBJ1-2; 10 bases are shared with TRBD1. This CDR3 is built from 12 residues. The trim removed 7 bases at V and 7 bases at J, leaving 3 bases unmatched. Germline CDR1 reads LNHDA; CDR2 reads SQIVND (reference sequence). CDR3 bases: TGTGCCAGTACCCGGACAGGGGGTGGCTACACCTTC. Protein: CASTRTGGGYTF.

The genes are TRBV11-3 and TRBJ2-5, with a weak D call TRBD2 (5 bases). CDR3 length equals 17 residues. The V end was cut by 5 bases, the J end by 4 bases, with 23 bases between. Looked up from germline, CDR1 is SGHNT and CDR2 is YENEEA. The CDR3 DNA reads TGTGCCAGCAGCCCTACCACGAAACTAGGCCCCACAGAGACCCAGTACTTC. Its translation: CASSPTTKLGPTETQYF.

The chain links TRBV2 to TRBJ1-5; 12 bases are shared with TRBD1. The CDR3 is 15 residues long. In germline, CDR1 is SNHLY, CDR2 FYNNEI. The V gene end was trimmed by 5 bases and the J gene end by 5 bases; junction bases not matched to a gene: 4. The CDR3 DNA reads TGTGCCAGCAGTCCCGGGACAGGGGGCGATCAGCCCCAGCATTTT. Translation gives CASSPGTGGDQPQHF. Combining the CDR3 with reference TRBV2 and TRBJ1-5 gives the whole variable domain EPEVTQTPSHQVTQMGQEVILRCVPISNHLYFYWYRQILGQKVEFLVSFYNNEISEKSEIFDDQFSVERPDGSNFTLKIRSTKLEDSAMYFCASSPGTGGDQPQHFGDGTRLSIL.

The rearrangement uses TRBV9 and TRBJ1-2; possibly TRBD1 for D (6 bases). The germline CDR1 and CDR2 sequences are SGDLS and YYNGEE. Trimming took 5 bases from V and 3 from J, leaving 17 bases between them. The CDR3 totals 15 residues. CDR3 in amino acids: CASSSLGGRDYGYTF. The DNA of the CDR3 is TGTGCCAGCAGTTCCCTGGGGGGGCGGGACTATGGCTACACCTTC.

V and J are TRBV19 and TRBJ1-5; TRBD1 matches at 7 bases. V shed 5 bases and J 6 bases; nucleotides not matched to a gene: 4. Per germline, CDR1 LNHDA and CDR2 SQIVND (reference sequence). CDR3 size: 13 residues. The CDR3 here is CASSDREVQPQHF. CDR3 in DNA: TGTGCCAGTAGTGACAGGGAGGTTCAGCCCCAGCATTTT. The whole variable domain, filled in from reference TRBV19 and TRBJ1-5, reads DGGITQSPKYLFRKEGQNVTLSCEQNLNHDAMYWYRQDPGQGLRLIYYSQIVNDFQKGDIAEGYSVSREKKESFPLTVTSAQKNPTAFYLCASSDREVQPQHFGDGTRLSIL.

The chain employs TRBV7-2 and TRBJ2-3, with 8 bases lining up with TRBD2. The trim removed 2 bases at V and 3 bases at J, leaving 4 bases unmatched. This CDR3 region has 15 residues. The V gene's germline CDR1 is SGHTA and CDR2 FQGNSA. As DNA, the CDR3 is TGTGCCAGCAGCTTACGGGGGGGCGGTACAGATACGCAGTATTTT. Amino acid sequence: CASSLRGGGTDTQYF.

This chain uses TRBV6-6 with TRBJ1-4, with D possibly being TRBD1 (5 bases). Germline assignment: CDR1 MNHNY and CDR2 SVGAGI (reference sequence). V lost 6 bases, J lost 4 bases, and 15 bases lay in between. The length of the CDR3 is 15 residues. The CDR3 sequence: CASRERGAGNEKLFF. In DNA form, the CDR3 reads TGTGCCAGCAGAGAAAGGGGCGCGGGTAATGAAAAACTGTTTTTT.

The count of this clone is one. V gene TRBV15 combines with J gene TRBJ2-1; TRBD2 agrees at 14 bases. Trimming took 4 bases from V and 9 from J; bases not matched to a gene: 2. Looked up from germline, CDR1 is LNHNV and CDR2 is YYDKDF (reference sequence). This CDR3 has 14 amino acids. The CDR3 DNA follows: TGTGCCACCAGCACCGGACTAGCGGGAGGTGAGCAGTTCTTC. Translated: CATSTGLAGGEQFF.

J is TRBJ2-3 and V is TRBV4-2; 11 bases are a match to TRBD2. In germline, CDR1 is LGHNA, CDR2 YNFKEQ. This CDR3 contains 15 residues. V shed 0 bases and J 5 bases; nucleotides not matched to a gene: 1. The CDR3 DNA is TGTGCCAGCAGCCAAGACCTAGCGGGGGGAGATACGCAGTATTTT. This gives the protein CASSQDLAGGDTQYF.

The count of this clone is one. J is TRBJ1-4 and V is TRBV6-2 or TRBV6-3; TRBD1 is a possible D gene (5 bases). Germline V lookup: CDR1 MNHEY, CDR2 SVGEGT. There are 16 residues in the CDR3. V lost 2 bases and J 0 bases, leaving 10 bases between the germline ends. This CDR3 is CASSYDDSTTNEKLFF. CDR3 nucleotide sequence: TGTGCCAGCAGTTACGACGACAGTACAACTAATGAAAAACTGTTTTTT.

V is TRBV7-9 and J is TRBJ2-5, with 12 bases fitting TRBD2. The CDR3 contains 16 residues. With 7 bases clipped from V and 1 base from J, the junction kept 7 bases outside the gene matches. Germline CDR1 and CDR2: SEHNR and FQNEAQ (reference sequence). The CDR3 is CASTPGLAGIQETQYF. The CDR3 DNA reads TGTGCCAGCACCCCCGGACTAGCGGGGATCCAAGAGACCCAGTACTTC.

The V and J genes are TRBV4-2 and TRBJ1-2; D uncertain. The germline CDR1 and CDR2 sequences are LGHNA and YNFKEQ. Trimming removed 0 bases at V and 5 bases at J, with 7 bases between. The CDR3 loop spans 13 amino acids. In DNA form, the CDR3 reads TGTGCCAGCAGCCAAGATGGAAATTATGGCTACACCTTC. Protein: CASSQDGNYGYTF.

CDR3 sequence (DNA): TGTGCCAGCAGCCGAGGAACTCTGAATGAAAAACTGTTTTTT. Its translation is CASSRGTLNEKLFF. The chain is built from TRBV6-5 and TRBJ1-4; unclear D gene. Germline V lookup: CDR1 MNHEY, CDR2 SVGAGI. Trimming took off 6 bases at V and 5 bases at J, with 13 bases between the two ends. The CDR3 extends over 14 amino acids.

CDR3 DNA: TGCAGCGTTGAGTGGGGGAGCTCCTACAATGAGCAGTTCTTC. This gives the protein CSVEWGSSYNEQFF. The chain combines TRBV29-1 with TRBJ2-1; D possibly uses TRBD1 or TRBD2 (5 bases each). Trimming pared 3 bases from V and 0 bases from J, leaving 9 bases between. This CDR3 is built from 14 residues. Per germline, CDR1 SQVTM and CDR2 ANQGSEA.

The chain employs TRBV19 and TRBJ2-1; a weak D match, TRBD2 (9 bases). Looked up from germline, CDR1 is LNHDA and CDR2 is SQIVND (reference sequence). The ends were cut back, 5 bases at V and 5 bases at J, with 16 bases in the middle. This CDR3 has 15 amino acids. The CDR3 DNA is TGTGCCAGTAGTGACCTAGCGGGACAGGACAATGAGCAGTTCTTC. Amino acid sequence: CASSDLAGQDNEQFF. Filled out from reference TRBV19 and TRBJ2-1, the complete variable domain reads DGGITQSPKYLFRKEGQNVTLSCEQNLNHDAMYWYRQDPGQGLRLIYYSQIVNDFQKGDIAEGYSVSREKKESFPLTVTSAQKNPTAFYLCASSDLAGQDNEQFFGPGTRLTVL.

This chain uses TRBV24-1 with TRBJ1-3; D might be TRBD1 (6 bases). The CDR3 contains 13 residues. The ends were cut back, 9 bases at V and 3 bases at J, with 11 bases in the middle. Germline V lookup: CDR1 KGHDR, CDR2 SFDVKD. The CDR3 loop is CATEDSGGNTIYF. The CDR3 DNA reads TGTGCCACCGAGGACAGTGGTGGAAACACCATATATTTT.

The CDR3 region is CASSITGTSTEAFF. The DNA for the CDR3 is TGTGCCAGTAGTATAACAGGGACGTCAACTGAAGCTTTCTTT. The gene calls are TRBV19 and TRBJ1-1; D is perhaps TRBD1 (6 bases). Trimming took 2 bases from V and 5 from J, leaving 12 bases between them. The CDR3 has 14 residues. The germline V gene encodes CDR1 LNHDA and CDR2 SQIVND (reference sequence).